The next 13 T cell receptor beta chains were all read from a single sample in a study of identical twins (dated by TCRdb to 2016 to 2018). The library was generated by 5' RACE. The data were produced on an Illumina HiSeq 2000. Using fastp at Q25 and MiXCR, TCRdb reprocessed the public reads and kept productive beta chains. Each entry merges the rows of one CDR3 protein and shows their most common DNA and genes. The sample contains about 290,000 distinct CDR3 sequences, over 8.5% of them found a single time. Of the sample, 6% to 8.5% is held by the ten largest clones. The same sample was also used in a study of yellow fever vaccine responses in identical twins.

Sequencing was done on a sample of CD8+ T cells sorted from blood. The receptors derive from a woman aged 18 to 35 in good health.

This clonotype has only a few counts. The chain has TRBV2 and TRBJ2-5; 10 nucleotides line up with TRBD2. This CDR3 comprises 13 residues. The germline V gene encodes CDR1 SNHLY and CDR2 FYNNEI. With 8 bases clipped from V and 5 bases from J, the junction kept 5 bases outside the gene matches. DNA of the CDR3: TGTGCCAGCGGTGCTAGCGGGGGTGAGACCCAGTACTTC. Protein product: CASGASGGETQYF. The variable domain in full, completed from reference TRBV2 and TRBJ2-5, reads EPEVTQTPSHQVTQMGQEVILRCVPISNHLYFYWYRQILGQKVEFLVSFYNNEISEKSEIFDDQFSVERPDGSNFTLKIRSTKLEDSAMYFCASGASGGETQYFGPGTRLLVL.

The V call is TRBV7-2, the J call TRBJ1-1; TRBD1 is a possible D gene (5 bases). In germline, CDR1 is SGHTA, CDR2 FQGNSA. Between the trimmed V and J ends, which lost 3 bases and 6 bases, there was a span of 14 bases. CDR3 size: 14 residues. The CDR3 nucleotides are TGTGCCAGCAGCTTTTTGGGCAGGGAAGCTGAAGCTTTCTTT. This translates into CASSFLGREAEAFF.

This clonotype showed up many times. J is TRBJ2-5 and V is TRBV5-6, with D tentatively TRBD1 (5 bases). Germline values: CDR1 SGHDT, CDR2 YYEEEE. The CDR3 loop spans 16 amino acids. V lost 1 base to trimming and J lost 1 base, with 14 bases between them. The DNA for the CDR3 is TGTGCCAGCAGCTTGACCGGCCAAGGGGTCCAAGAGACCCAGTACTTC. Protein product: CASSLTGQGVQETQYF.

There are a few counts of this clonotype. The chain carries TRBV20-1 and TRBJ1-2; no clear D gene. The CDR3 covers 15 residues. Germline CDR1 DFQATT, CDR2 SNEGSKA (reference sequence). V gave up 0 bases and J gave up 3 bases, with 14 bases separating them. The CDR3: CSARDLVSPDYGYTF. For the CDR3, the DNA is TGCAGTGCTAGAGATCTCGTTAGCCCTGACTATGGCTACACCTTC.

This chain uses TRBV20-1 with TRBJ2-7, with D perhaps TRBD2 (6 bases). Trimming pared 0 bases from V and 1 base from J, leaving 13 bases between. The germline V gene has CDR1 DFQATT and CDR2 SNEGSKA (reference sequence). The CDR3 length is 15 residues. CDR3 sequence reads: CSARDLRGISYEQYF. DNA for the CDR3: TGCAGTGCTAGAGATCTCCGGGGGATATCCTACGAGCAGTACTTC.

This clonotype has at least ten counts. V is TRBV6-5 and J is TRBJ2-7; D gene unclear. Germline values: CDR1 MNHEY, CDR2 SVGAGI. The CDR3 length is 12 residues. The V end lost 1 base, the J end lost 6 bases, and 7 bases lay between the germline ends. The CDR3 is CASSYLAGEQYF. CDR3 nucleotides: TGTGCCAGCAGTTACTTGGCAGGCGAGCAGTACTTC.

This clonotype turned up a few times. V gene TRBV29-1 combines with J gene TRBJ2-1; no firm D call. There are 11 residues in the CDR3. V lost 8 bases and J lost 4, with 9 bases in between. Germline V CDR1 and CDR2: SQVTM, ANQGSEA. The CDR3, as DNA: TGCAGCCCTTCCGTATACAATGAGCAGTTCTTC. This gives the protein CSPSVYNEQFF.

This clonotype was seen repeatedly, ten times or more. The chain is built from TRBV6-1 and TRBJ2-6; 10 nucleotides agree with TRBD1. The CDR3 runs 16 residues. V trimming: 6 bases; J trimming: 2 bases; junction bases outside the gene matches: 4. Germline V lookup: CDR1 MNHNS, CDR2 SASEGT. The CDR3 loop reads CASSEGQGTGANVLTF. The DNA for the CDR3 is TGTGCCAGCAGCGAGGGACAGGGGACTGGGGCCAACGTCCTGACTTTC.

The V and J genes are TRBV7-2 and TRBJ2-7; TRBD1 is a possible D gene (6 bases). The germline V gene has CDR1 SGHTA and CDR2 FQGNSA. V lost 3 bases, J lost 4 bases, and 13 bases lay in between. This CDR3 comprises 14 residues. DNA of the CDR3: TGTGCCAGCAGCTTTACCCGACAGGATTACGAGCAGTACTTC. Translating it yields CASSFTRQDYEQYF.

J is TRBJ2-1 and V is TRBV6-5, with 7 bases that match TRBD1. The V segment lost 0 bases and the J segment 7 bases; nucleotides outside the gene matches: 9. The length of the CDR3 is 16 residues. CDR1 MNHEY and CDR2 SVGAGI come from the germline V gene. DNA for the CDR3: TGTGCCAGCAGTTACTCGAAAGGGGGCAGGGGAAATGAGCAGTTCTTC. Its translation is CASSYSKGGRGNEQFF.

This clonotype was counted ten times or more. DNA of the CDR3: TGTGCCAGCAGCCAATACTCCCGGAGGGCCGGTTCCGAGCAGTACTTC. As protein: CASSQYSRRAGSEQYF. This rearrangement joins TRBV3-1 to TRBJ2-7, with a tentative D call TRBD2 (6 bases). V was pared by 2 bases and J by 6 bases, with 20 bases between. The CDR3 is 16 amino acids. In germline, CDR1 is LGHDT, CDR2 YNNKEL (reference sequence).

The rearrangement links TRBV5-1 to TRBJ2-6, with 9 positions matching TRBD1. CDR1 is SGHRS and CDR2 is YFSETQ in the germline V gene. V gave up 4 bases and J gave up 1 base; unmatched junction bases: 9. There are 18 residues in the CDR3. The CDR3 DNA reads TGCGCCAGCAGCCCCCGTCCCGGGACAGGGTCTGGGGCCAACGTCCTGACTTTC. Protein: CASSPRPGTGSGANVLTF.

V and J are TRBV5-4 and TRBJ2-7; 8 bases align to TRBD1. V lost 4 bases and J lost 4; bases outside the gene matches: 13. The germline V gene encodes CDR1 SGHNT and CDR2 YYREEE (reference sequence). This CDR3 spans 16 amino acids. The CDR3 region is CASSILTGGLGYEQYF. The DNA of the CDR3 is TGTGCCAGCAGCATCCTTACAGGGGGTTTGGGTTACGAGCAGTACTTC.